This is a list of T cell receptor beta chains from one sample in a study of cytomegalovirus exposure and HLA in healthy donors. Libraries were prepared by immunoSEQ multiplex PCR; TCRdb keeps only in-frame clonotypes and omits some of them. The sample includes 150,000 to 200,000 clones, approximately 88% of them seen just once. Sample: PBMCs. These receptor sequences come from a boy aged 5-17 years in good health and CMV-seronegative. Each CDR3 is given without its conserved first and last residue. Each record gives: J gene, V gene, CDR3 protein.

TRBJ2-7	TRBV11-2	ASSSVGEREGEQY
TRBJ1-2	TRBV27	ASSPLGGGYGYT
TRBJ1-2	TRBV28	ASSLPAGTAHGYT
TRBJ2-7	TRBV15	ATSKGVTMAGGPRYEQY
NA	TRBV4-3	ASSLTVGQGDEQY
TRBJ1-1	TRBV25-1	ASSTLSGNTEAF
TRBJ1-1	TRBV5-6	ASSPAGGLGAF
TRBJ2-5	TRBV9	ASSSEMETQY
TRBJ2-1	TRBV6-6	AEGQGSHEQF
TRBJ2-5	TRBV29-1	SARTSPETQY
TRBJ2-1	TRBV6-4	ASSEEAGFNEQF
TRBJ1-5	TRBV14	ASSGQNNQPQH
TRBJ2-7	TRBV11-2	ASSLGTRAYEQY
TRBJ2-3	TRBV11-2	ARTKRGVAGGLRDTQY
TRBJ2-5	TRBV6-4	ASSESAGSQETQY
TRBJ2-1	TRBV11-2	ASSLQDSNEQF
TRBJ2-7	TRBV28	ASSLERASYEQY
TRBJ1-2	TRBV5-6	ASSLDQGWDYGYT
TRBJ1-1	TRBV5-4	ASSILDRANTEAF
TRBJ1-3	TRBV11-1	ASSAQGSGNTIY
TRBJ1-1	TRBV30	AWRRNTMNTEAF
TRBJ1-2	TRBV6-6	ASSRLGQHGYT
TRBJ1-1	TRBV18	ASSLAGTENTEAF
TRBJ2-3	TRBV7-6	ASSLTSGLAGFTDTQY
TRBJ2-3	TRBV7-9	ASSSGTSTDTQY
TRBJ2-2	TRBV10-3	AISDPDRVTGELF
TRBJ2-1	TRBV28	ASRLTDIYNEQF
TRBJ1-2	TRBV27	ASRDRGLDGYT
TRBJ1-3	TRBV6-5	ASSLRTAGNTIY
TRBJ1-2	TRBV7-2	ASRQGPGGYT
TRBJ2-2	TRBV10-3	AIRELRTGELF
TRBJ1-5	TRBV28	ASSLGRAGQPQH
TRBJ2-7	TRBV5-8	ASSPGTGKSYEQY
TRBJ1-1	TRBV6-5	ASSSRQNTEAF
TRBJ1-1	TRBV4-1	ASSLGGIRNTEAF
TRBJ1-2	TRBV2	ASSSDRAGYT
TRBJ1-1	TRBV5-1	ASSVPTDMNTEAF
TRBJ1-1	TRBV6-4	ASSDPRGKGDTEAF
TRBJ2-1	TRBV9	ASSVVVGGLDNEQF
TRBJ2-5	TRBV28	ASSLGTSGRGGEEIQY
TRBJ2-7	TRBV18	ASSPPTGSYEQY
TRBJ1-5	TRBV28	ASRTGGQPQH
TRBJ1-3	TRBV19	ASSRGPSSGNTIY
TRBJ2-1	TRBV6-5	ASSVDKGRYEQF
TRBJ2-6	TRBV5-4	ASSLGIQSSGANVLT
TRBJ1-1	TRBV19	ASTSLRGGMVTEAF
TRBJ2-5	TRBV19	ASAPSREETQY
TRBJ2-1	TRBV7-9	ASIPPGLAGTNGGEQF
TRBJ2-3	TRBV28	ASKGGGTTDTQY
TRBJ2-5	TRBV12-5	ASGYGLAGVETQY
TRBJ1-1	TRBV29-1	SVDGFNTEAF
TRBJ1-2	TRBV2	ASSGSGTGFGYT
TRBJ2-1	TRBV6-1	ASSGTGTPSYNEQF
TRBJ2-7	TRBV11-2	ASSSRLVEQY
TRBJ1-4	TRBV25-1	ASSDPGQGPNEKLF
TRBJ1-3	TRBV30	AWSILSSGNTIY
TRBJ2-1	TRBV28	ASSFSSGRNNEQF
TRBJ2-7	TRBV6-5	ASGGAGVGDEQY
TRBJ2-3	TRBV29-1	SADGVGRGLLTDTQY
TRBJ1-2	TRBV29-1	SVSAGTGGYGYT